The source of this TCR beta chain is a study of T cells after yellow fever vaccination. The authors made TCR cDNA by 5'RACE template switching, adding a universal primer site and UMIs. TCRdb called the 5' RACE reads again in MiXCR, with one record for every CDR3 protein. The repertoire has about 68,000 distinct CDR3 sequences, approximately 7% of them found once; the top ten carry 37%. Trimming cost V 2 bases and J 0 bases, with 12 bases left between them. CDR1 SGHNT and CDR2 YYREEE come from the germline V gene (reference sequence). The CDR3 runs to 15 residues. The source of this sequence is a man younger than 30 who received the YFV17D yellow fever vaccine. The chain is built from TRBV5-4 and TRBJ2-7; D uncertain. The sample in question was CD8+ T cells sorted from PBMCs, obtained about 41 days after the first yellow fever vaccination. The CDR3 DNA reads TGTGCCAGCAGCTTAATGGCCAGCAGCTCCTACGAGCAGTACTTC. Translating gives CASSLMASSSYEQYF.